This TCR beta chain was sequenced for a study of T cells in Graves' hyperthyroidism and ophthalmopathy. RNA transcripts served as the template for amplifying TCR beta CDR3 regions. The primer set for the first-round RT-PCR of the TCR CDR3 was HTBI. TCRdb passed the multiplex PCR reads through MiXCR, listing each CDR3 protein once. The profile shows 500,000 to 600,000 distinct CDR3 sequences, roughly 46% of them singletons. A note on this clonotype: No antigen is known for it.

Points from the study as a whole: In the blood, most expanded thyroid clonotypes above 0.001 appeared as well. Median prediction lead before ophthalmopathy onset was about 6.5 months with the model.

Each diagnosis drew on symptoms, thyroxine, TRAb, thyroid ultrasound and orbital computed tomography findings. V lost 3 bases to trimming and J lost 5 bases; unmatched junction nucleotides: 4. This CDR3 has 16 amino acids. CDR1 ENHRY and CDR2 SYGVKD come from the germline V gene. J is TRBJ2-1 and V is TRBV10-3, with 13 nucleotides matching TRBD2. The sample comprised peripheral blood or thyroid tissue (not recorded which). The receptor was derived from a woman aged 18 to 35 with Graves' hyperthyroidism. The DNA for the CDR3 is TGTGCCATCAGTGACGGACTAGCGGGAGCCAACAATGAGCAGTTCTTC. It encodes CAISDGLAGANNEQFF.